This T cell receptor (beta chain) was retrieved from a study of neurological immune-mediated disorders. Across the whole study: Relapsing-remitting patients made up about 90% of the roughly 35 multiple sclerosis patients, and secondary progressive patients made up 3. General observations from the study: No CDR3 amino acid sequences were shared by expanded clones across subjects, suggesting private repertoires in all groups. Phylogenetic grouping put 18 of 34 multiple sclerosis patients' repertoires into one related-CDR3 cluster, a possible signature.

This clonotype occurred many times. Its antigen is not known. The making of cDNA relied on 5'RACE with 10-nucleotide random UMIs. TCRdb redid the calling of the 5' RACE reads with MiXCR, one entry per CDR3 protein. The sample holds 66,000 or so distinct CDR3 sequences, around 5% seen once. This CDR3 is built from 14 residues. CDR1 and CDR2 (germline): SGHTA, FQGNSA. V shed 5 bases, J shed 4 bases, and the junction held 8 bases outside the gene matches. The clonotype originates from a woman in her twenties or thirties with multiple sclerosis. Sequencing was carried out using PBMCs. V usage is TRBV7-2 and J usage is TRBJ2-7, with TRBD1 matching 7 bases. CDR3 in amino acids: CASSVGQLPYEQYF. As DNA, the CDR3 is TGTGCCAGCAGCGTGGGACAGCTACCTTACGAGCAGTACTTC.